This T cell receptor beta chain was documented in a study of blood T cell repertoires in COVID-19. The wider study: Specimens from acute and convalescent COVID-19 originated in the United States, Italy and Spain. Sources were T cells, B-cell-depleted T cells, or PBMCs; the material itself was cDNA or gDNA.

In the authors' workflow: How many nucleated cells were present was estimated from reference gene primer amplification. Sequencing was performed with immunoSEQ multiplex PCR; in TCRdb, only in-frame clones are kept and a portion is missing. V, J and clone size are those of that table, while D and trimming were read from the DNA. The sample lists about 240,000 clones; approximately 83% were seen once. The source is a human donor in a cohort sampled during active COVID-19. Sequenced: peripheral blood.

The CDR3 loop reads CASSQALSSYNSPLHF. DNA of the CDR3: TGCGCCAGCAGTCAGGCGTTAAGCTCCTATAATTCACCCCTCCACTTT. The V and J genes are TRBV10-2 and TRBJ1-6; D gene ambiguous. Trimming left V 5 bases short and J 0 bases short, with 11 bases between. CDR3 length: 16 residues. CDR1 and CDR2 from the germline V gene are WSHSY and SAAADI.